This record looks at one T cell receptor (beta chain) sequence and its context. This entry belongs to a study of cytomegalovirus exposure and HLA in healthy donors. The study ran its PCR with 60 Vbeta and 13 Jbeta primers. Method: immunoSEQ multiplex PCR; TCRdb's copy keeps in-frame clones and lacks some. This table holds some 150,000 clones, around 75% found once. Germline V CDR1 and CDR2: SGHKS, YYEKEE (reference sequence). The CDR3 has 15 residues. J lost 3 bases, V lost 3 bases, and 6 bases had no gene match. The TCR sequence derives from a man aged 35 to 55 in good health and CMV-seronegative. This sequence joins TRBV5-5 and TRBJ2-7; 10 bases match TRBD1. The sequencing input was PBMCs. Here the CDR3 reads CASSWDRGGFYEQYF. CDR3 in DNA: TGTGCCAGCAGCTGGGACAGGGGCGGATTCTACGAGCAGTACTTC. The full variable domain, in which reference TRBV5-5 and TRBJ2-7 provide the parts outside the CDR3, is DAGVTQSPTHLIKTRGQQVTLRCSPISGHKSVSWYQQVLGQGPQFIFQYYEKEERGRGNFPDRFSARQFPNYSSELNVNALLLGDSALYLCASSWDRGGFYEQYFGPGTRLTVT.